These 30 T cell receptor beta chains were sequenced from one sample in a study of vaccination and CD4 T cells after COVID-19 (dated by TCRdb to between 2020 and 2023). Their antigens are not known. The treatment or condition label of this sample denotes: approximately 9-day PBMC culture with coronavirus spike peptide pools or control peptides (ViraFEST assay). Receptors were amplified or captured by PCR. Sequencing relied on an Illumina iSeq 100. DNA from cultured CD4+ T cells was subjected to TCR sequencing with the Oncomine TCR Beta short-read assay at the Johns Hopkins FTIC core. TCRdb reworked the public reads: Q25 trimming with fastp, MiXCR clone assembly, productive beta chains retained. Entries that share a CDR3 protein sequence are merged under the most common genes and DNA. The sample profile shows roughly 12,000 distinct CDR3 sequences; 50% to 55% of them were found once. Roughly a tenth of the sample is held by the ten biggest clonotypes.

Sequenced material: CD4+ T cells from blood, cultured in vitro. These receptors all stem from a human donor who had recovered from COVID-19.

There are a few counts of this clonotype. The CDR3: CSARDPQGPETQYF. DNA for the CDR3: TGCAGTGCTAGAGATCCACAGGGCCCTGAGACCCAGTACTTC. The gene calls are TRBV20-1 and TRBJ2-5, with D tentatively TRBD1 (6 bases). The CDR3 length is 14 residues. The germline V and J ends were trimmed by 0 bases and 5 bases, with 13 bases remaining between them. Germline values: CDR1 DFQATT, CDR2 SNEGSKA (reference sequence).

This clonotype was seen a handful of times. The genes are TRBV20-1 and TRBJ2-2, with a tentative D call TRBD1 (5 bases). The germline CDR1 and CDR2 sequences are DFQATT and SNEGSKA (reference sequence). Trimming shortened V by 3 bases and J by 1 base, and 9 bases separated the two germline ends. The CDR3 sequence is 14 residues long. The chain's CDR3 is CSASPTVNTGELFF. The CDR3 bases are TGCAGTGCTAGTCCGACAGTGAACACCGGGGAGCTGTTTTTT.

This clonotype was observed a handful of times. The V call is TRBV10-1, the J call TRBJ2-5; no definite D call. This CDR3 has 13 amino acids. Germline CDR1 WNHNN, CDR2 SYGVQD (reference sequence). The V and J ends lost 0 bases and 13 bases respectively, with 15 bases between them. In DNA form, the CDR3 reads TGCGCCAGCAGTGAGTCGGGCAGCCCAGCTCGGTACTTC. As protein: CASSESGSPARYF.

This sequence joins TRBV6-2 or TRBV6-3 and TRBJ1-2, with D uncertain. CDR3 length: 15 amino acids. Germline-derived CDR1 and CDR2 are MNHEY and SVGEGT. Trimming pared 7 bases from V and 6 bases from J, leaving 21 bases between. CDR3 amino acids: CASTPSPGYEDGYTF. The CDR3 DNA reads as TGTGCCAGCACTCCTAGCCCGGGATACGAGGATGGCTACACCTTC.

V gene TRBV7-9 combines with J gene TRBJ2-5; TRBD2 agrees at 11 bases. The CDR3 has 16 residues. The V segment lost 2 bases and the J segment 2 bases; nucleotides outside the gene matches: 4. Germline values: CDR1 SEHNR, CDR2 FQNEAQ (reference sequence). The CDR3 here is CASSLYRLAGQETQYF. The CDR3 nucleotides read TGTGCCAGCAGCTTATACCGACTAGCGGGACAAGAGACCCAGTACTTC.

V gene TRBV6-4 combines with J gene TRBJ2-1; a weak D match, TRBD1 (5 bases). Germline V gives CDR1 MRHNA, CDR2 SNTAGT. V lost 0 bases and J 5 bases, leaving 5 bases between the germline ends. This CDR3 is 13 amino acids long. In DNA form, the CDR3 reads TGTGCCAGCAGTGACTCGGACAACAATGAGCAGTTCTTC. It specifies CASSDSDNNEQFF.

This clonotype appeared once. This sequence joins TRBV7-9 and TRBJ2-3; tentatively, D is TRBD2 (7 bases). V was shortened by 5 bases and J by 3 bases, with 18 bases between the two germline ends. The CDR3 is made up of 16 amino acids. Germline V gene lookup returns CDR1 SEHNR and CDR2 FQNEAQ (reference sequence). The CDR3 DNA reads TGTGCCAGCAGCCCCGGGAGAGGGGGGGAAACAGATACGCAGTATTTT. Translated, it gives CASSPGRGGETDTQYF.

The chain employs TRBV25-1 and TRBJ1-4; D gene uncertain. Trimming took off 0 bases at V and 8 bases at J, with 10 bases between the two ends. CDR3 length equals 14 residues. Germline-derived CDR1 and CDR2 are MGHDK and SYGVNS. CDR3 sequence reads: CASSEYYGGEKLFF. The CDR3 bases are TGTGCCAGCAGTGAATATTACGGAGGAGAAAAACTGTTTTTT.

This chain connects TRBV6-1 to TRBJ1-5; 8 nucleotides align to TRBD1. This CDR3 comprises 15 residues. Looked up from germline, CDR1 is MNHNS and CDR2 is SASEGT. The junction had 7 bases not matched to a gene; V was cut back by 0 bases and J by 9 bases. The CDR3 DNA reads as TGTGCCAGCAGTGAAGCCGGACAGGGAGATTTGCCCCAGCATTTT. Its translation: CASSEAGQGDLPQHF.

The genes are TRBV27 and TRBJ2-7; a possible D gene is TRBD1 (5 bases). The germline CDR1 and CDR2 sequences are MNHEY and SMNVEV (reference sequence). This CDR3 has 17 residues. V was trimmed by 2 bases and J by 2 bases, leaving 19 bases between them. Here the CDR3 DNA reads TGTGCCAGCAGTTTACTGGGTACGACAGCTATTCCCTACGAGCAGTACTTC. This translates into CASSLLGTTAIPYEQYF.

This chain uses TRBV27 with TRBJ1-2; 8 nucleotides line up with TRBD1. V was pared by 6 bases and J by 1 base, with 4 bases of the junction left unmatched. The CDR3 is 14 residues long. The germline V gene encodes CDR1 MNHEY and CDR2 SMNVEV (reference sequence). CDR3 amino acids: CASRLTGGNYGYTF. In DNA, the CDR3 is TGTGCCAGCAGACTAACAGGGGGTAACTATGGCTACACCTTC.

This clonotype came up a few times. J is TRBJ2-3 and V is TRBV30; weak D call: TRBD2 (7 bases). Germline assignment: CDR1 GTSNPN and CDR2 SVGIG (reference sequence). V was pared by 7 bases and J by 0 bases, with 17 bases between. The CDR3 covers 15 residues. The CDR3 is CALGVGGRSTDTQYF. In DNA form, the CDR3 reads TGTGCCTTGGGGGTCGGGGGGCGCAGCACAGATACGCAGTATTTT.

Only one count was recorded for this clonotype. The chain carries TRBV20-1 and TRBJ1-1; 11 bases fit TRBD1. The CDR3 has 12 residues. The V and J ends lost 1 base and 10 bases, in that order; junction bases with no gene match: 2. Germline V gene data show CDR1 as DFQATT and CDR2 as SNEGSKA (reference sequence). The CDR3 coding sequence is TGCAGTGCTAGAGCCGGGACAGGGGGAGCTTTCTTT. Translation: CSARAGTGGAFF.

The rearrangement joins TRBV7-9 to TRBJ1-1; D is unresolved. The CDR3 totals 14 residues. Trimming removed 2 bases from V and 4 bases from J, with 11 bases in between. Germline V gene lookup returns CDR1 SEHNR and CDR2 FQNEAQ (reference sequence). CDR3 loop: CASSLFGGTTEAFF. CDR3 nucleotides: TGTGCCAGCAGCTTATTCGGTGGTACCACTGAAGCTTTCTTT.

V and J are TRBV20-1 and TRBJ2-6; D is unresolved. CDR3 length: 14 residues. Germline loops: CDR1 DFQATT, CDR2 SNEGSKA (reference sequence). V was shortened by 5 bases and J by 0 bases, with 8 bases between the two germline ends. The CDR3 spells CSAESDSGANVLTF. CDR3 bases: TGCAGTGCTGAGTCCGACTCTGGGGCCAACGTCCTGACTTTC.

The chain employs TRBV20-1 and TRBJ1-6, with 7 bases aligning to TRBD1. V dropped 3 bases and J dropped 10; count of bases not matched to a gene: 9. The V gene's germline CDR1 is DFQATT and CDR2 SNEGSKA (reference sequence). This CDR3 comprises 14 residues. The CDR3 loop reads CSASLGQDGSPLHF. In DNA form, the CDR3 reads TGCAGTGCTAGCCTTGGACAGGATGGATCACCCCTCCACTTT.

The gene calls are TRBV5-1 and TRBJ2-7; TRBD1 might be the D (6 bases). With 2 bases removed from V and 5 bases from J, the gap between germline ends came to 11 bases. CDR3 length: 13 amino acids. Germline CDR1 and CDR2: SGHRS and YFSETQ. As DNA, the CDR3 is TGCGCCAGCAGCTTCACAGGGTCCCACGAGCAGTACTTC. Translated, it gives CASSFTGSHEQYF.

The gene calls are TRBV18 and TRBJ2-5; TRBD1 agrees at 10 bases. The CDR3 sequence is 14 residues long. Trimming at V came to 3 bases and at J to 5 bases, leaving 3 bases not matched to a gene. CDR1 KGHSH and CDR2 LQKENI come from the germline V gene. This chain's CDR3 is CASSPGTGEETQYF. The DNA for the CDR3 is TGTGCCAGCTCACCCGGGACAGGGGAGGAGACCCAGTACTTC.

The chain combines TRBV7-2 with TRBJ1-5; D ambiguous. This CDR3 has 13 amino acids. Trimming took 1 base from V and 3 from J, leaving 4 bases between them. Germline-derived CDR1 and CDR2 are SGHTA and FQGNSA. The CDR3 is CASSLEFNQPQHF. In nucleotides, the CDR3 is TGTGCCAGCAGCTTAGAATTCAATCAGCCCCAGCATTTT.

This clonotype was observed a few times. The rearrangement uses TRBV20-1 and TRBJ2-5; 7 bases fit TRBD1. The J segment lost 2 bases and the V segment lost 1 base, leaving 10 bases of the junction unmatched. This CDR3 contains 16 residues. Germline values: CDR1 DFQATT, CDR2 SNEGSKA (reference sequence). DNA of the CDR3: TGCAGTGCTAGAGGTCAGACAGGGAACCGGCAAGAGACCCAGTACTTC. It encodes CSARGQTGNRQETQYF.

The chain couples TRBV20-1 to TRBJ1-5; D ambiguous. The CDR3 is 13 amino acids. The V gene's germline CDR1 is DFQATT and CDR2 SNEGSKA (reference sequence). V was cut by 0 bases and J by 6 bases, with 9 bases left in between. The CDR3 DNA is TGCAGTGCTAGAGAGTATAAGGGTCAGCCCCAGCATTTT. This codes for CSAREYKGQPQHF.

The chain carries TRBV25-1 and TRBJ1-2, with D unclear. Trimming took 3 bases from V and 8 from J, leaving 10 bases between them. This CDR3 is built from 12 residues. Germline V gene data show CDR1 as MGHDK and CDR2 as SYGVNS. The CDR3 DNA sequence: TGTGCCAGCAGTGATCCAGTTGCAGGCTACACCTTC. Translating it yields CASSDPVAGYTF.

The chain couples TRBV7-2 to TRBJ2-3; D gene unclear. The CDR3 has 13 residues. Germline V gives CDR1 SGHTA, CDR2 FQGNSA. Trimming shortened V by 7 bases and J by 5 bases, and 13 bases separated the two germline ends. Here the CDR3 reads CASTDGLGDTQYF. CDR3 coding DNA: TGTGCCAGCACCGACGGGTTGGGAGATACGCAGTATTTT.

The gene calls are TRBV6-5 and TRBJ2-1, with unresolved D. CDR3 length: 14 residues. Germline V gene data show CDR1 as MNHEY and CDR2 as SVGAGI. The germline V and J ends were trimmed by 2 bases and 8 bases, with 13 bases remaining between them. The CDR3 sequence is CASSYGPLTDEQFF. The DNA of the CDR3 is TGTGCCAGCAGTTACGGCCCCCTTACGGATGAGCAGTTCTTC.

The chain couples TRBV19 to TRBJ2-7; D is uncertain. The V gene's germline CDR1 is LNHDA and CDR2 SQIVND (reference sequence). V gave up 4 bases and J gave up 0 bases, with 10 bases separating them. The CDR3 runs 14 residues. The CDR3, as DNA: TGTGCCAGTAGTAAAACGAGGCTCTCCTACGAGCAGTACTTC. Protein sequence: CASSKTRLSYEQYF.

CDR3 DNA sequence: TGTGCCAGCAGCTTAGAAGGTGGGAGGGCTTCCTACGAGCAGTACTTC. Its translation: CASSLEGGRASYEQYF. The rearrangement links TRBV7-6 to TRBJ2-7, with 7 bases lining up with TRBD2. J was trimmed by 1 base and V by 1 base; bases with no gene match: 7. The germline V gene encodes CDR1 SGHVS and CDR2 FNYEAQ. The CDR3 is 16 residues long.

The gene calls are TRBV20-1 and TRBJ1-1, with D uncertain. This CDR3 spans 12 amino acids. Trimming took off 3 bases at V and 0 bases at J, with 5 bases between the two ends. The germline gives CDR1 DFQATT, CDR2 SNEGSKA (reference sequence). The CDR3 region has the DNA TGCAGTGCTAGTTTGATGAACACTGAAGCTTTCTTT. Translated: CSASLMNTEAFF.

The CDR3 DNA sequence: TGTGCCAGCAGCCTGATGACTCAGCGCACAGATACGCAGTATTTT. Encoded protein: CASSLMTQRTDTQYF. This chain joins TRBV6-1 and TRBJ2-3; D ambiguous. The CDR3 is 15 residues long. Trimming removed 6 bases at V and 1 base at J, with 14 bases between. Germline V gene data show CDR1 as MNHNS and CDR2 as SASEGT.

This clonotype was seen only a few times. The gene calls are TRBV20-1 and TRBJ1-1, with a possible D match to TRBD1 (6 bases). V shed 0 bases and J shed 3 bases, with 14 bases lying between them. Germline V lookup: CDR1 DFQATT, CDR2 SNEGSKA (reference sequence). There are 15 residues in the CDR3. CDR3 in DNA: TGCAGTGCTAGAGATATCGGGGGCCGGGACACTGAAGCTTTCTTT. Translating it yields CSARDIGGRDTEAFF.

The chain is built from TRBV21-1 and TRBJ2-1. TRBV21-1 is a pseudogene. CDR3 length: 11 residues. CDR3 bases: TGTGCCATCAGCTCCCACAATGAGCAGTTCTTC. Translating it yields CAISSHNEQFF.